The T cell receptor (beta chain) described here comes from a study of T cells after somatic rescue of genetic block. Turning to this clone: The DNA is omitted, as the CDR3 cannot be located on it reliably, and the CDR3 follows TCRdb's listing.

From its first to its last residue, the CDR3 has 14 amino acids. Germline-derived CDR1 and CDR2 are MNHEY and SVGAGI. The method was immunoSEQ multiplex PCR; TCRdb's version includes in-frame clones alone and lacks a portion of them. The data contain 68,000 or so clones, about nine tenths of them singletons. This clonotype was obtained from a man aged 40-49 years. The sample taken for sequencing was peripheral blood mononuclear cells (PBMCs). J is TRBJ1-1 and V is TRBV6-5. The CDR3 sequence is CASSSGQARTEAFF.